A selection of T cell receptor beta chains follows, all from one sample in a study of cytomegalovirus exposure and HLA in healthy donors. TCRdb's table, derived via immunoSEQ multiplex PCR, lists solely in-frame clones and lacks some. This table holds under 200,000 clones, 10% to 15% found once. Sequencing was carried out using PBMCs. Receptor source: a man aged 50 or older in good health and CMV-seropositive. Both conserved end residues are part of each CDR3. D genes are given only for firm matches. Expanded clones are given a class, and other clones once, few, many or no size at all.

V gene	D gene	J gene	clone size	CDR3 DNA	CDR3 protein
TRBV7-2	TRBD1	TRBJ1-2	few	TGTGCCAGCAGCTCCCCCAGGGGGCGAGTTTATGGCTACACCTTC	CASSSPRGRVYGYTF
TRBV5-1	TRBD2	TRBJ2-1	-	TGCGCCAGCAGCTCAGTAGGGACTAGCGGGGGGCGGACCTACAATGAGCAGTTCTTC	CASSSVGTSGGRTYNEQFF
TRBV13	-	TRBJ1-2	-	TGTGCCAGCAGCTCGCGGACAGCCTATGGCTACACCTTC	CASSSRTAYGYTF
TRBV5-4	-	TRBJ1-2	-	TGTGCCAGCAGCTTTGCGGGGAAGAATAACTATGGCTACACCTTC	CASSFAGKNNYGYTF
TRBV18	TRBD1	TRBJ1-1	few	TGTGCCAGCTCACCAGCCCGACAGGGGGCGCAGGCTGAAGCTTTCTTT	CASSPARQGAQAEAFF
TRBV7-3	TRBD1	TRBJ2-3	few	TGTGCCAGCAGCTTAACGCCGGGACAGGGGACAGATACGCAGTATTTT	CASSLTPGQGTDTQYF
TRBV5-1	TRBD1	TRBJ1-2	-	TGCGCCAGCAGCTTGGCCCCTCCGGGACAGGGGGCTGGTAAAGATGGCTACACCTTC	CASSLAPPGQGAGKDGYTF
TRBV6-5	-	TRBJ1-2	-	TGTGCCAGCAGTTACTTTTCGACAGGATCTAACTATGGCTACACCTTC	CASSYFSTGSNYGYTF
TRBV30	-	TRBJ1-1	-	TGTGCCTGGAGTCCGTCCAGGGGGAACACTGAAGCTTTCTTT	CAWSPSRGNTEAFF
TRBV5-1	-	TRBJ1-2	few	TGCGCCAGCAGCCCGGGTGAAAGGGAGGGTCGTGGCTACACCTTC	CASSPGEREGRGYTF
TRBV6-6	TRBD2	TRBJ2-3	few	TGTGCCAGCAGTTACGGGACTAGCGGGGGGGCCGAGAAGCAGTATTTT	CASSYGTSGGAEKQYF
TRBV5-1	-	TRBJ1-2	-	TGCGCCAGCAGCGATGCTAGGGGAAGCTATGGCTACACCTTC	CASSDARGSYGYTF
TRBV19	-	TRBJ2-2	-	TGTGCCAGTAACCCGGACACCGGGGAGCTGTTTTTT	CASNPDTGELFF
TRBV28	-	TRBJ1-2	-	TGTGCCAGCACCCCGGGGGGCGCGGGAGCAGGCTACACCTTC	CASTPGGAGAGYTF
TRBV30	-	TRBJ2-1	-	TGTGCCTGGAGTAGGGGGAGATCCTACAATGAGCAGTTCTTC	CAWSRGRSYNEQFF
TRBV18	-	TRBJ2-2	few	TGTGCCAGCTCACCACCTCTATTTACAGGGAACACCGGGGAGCTGTTTTTT	CASSPPLFTGNTGELFF
TRBV7-8	-	TRBJ1-1	-	TGTGCCAGCAGCTTAGGAGGGACACCTAACACTGAAGCTTTCTTT	CASSLGGTPNTEAFF
TRBV28	TRBD1	TRBJ2-3	-	TGTGCCAGCTTTCAAAACATGGGACAGGGTGGAGATACGCAGTATTTT	CASFQNMGQGGDTQYF
TRBV6-5	-	TRBJ2-3	few	TGTGCCAGCAGGGGCTTCTCCACAGATACGCAGTATTTT	CASRGFSTDTQYF
TRBV4-3	-	TRBJ1-1	-	TGCGCCAGCAGTCTAGATTCGAGGAGCACTGAAGCTTTCTTT	CASSLDSRSTEAFF
TRBV6-5	-	TRBJ2-7	few	TGTGCCAGCAGAAACTCGGGACCGGCGGGGTACGAGCAGTACTTC	CASRNSGPAGYEQYF
TRBV5-1	TRBD1	TRBJ2-1	-	TGCGCCAGCAGCCCCGGGACAGGCGGGGATGAGCAGTTCTTC	CASSPGTGGDEQFF
TRBV7-2	-	TRBJ2-1	few	TGTGCCAGCAGCCAGGGAGGTTCAGGGAATGAGCAGTTCTTC	CASSQGGSGNEQFF
TRBV28	TRBD1	TRBJ2-2	-	TGTGCCAGCTGCCTCTACCCGGGGACAGCAAACACCGGGGAGCTGTTTTTT	CASCLYPGTANTGELFF
TRBV18	TRBD1	TRBJ2-5	few	TGTGCCAGCTCACTGGGACAGCAAGAGACCCAGTACTTC	CASSLGQQETQYF
TRBV5-4	TRBD1	TRBJ2-7	-	TGTGCCAGCAGTTACCGGGACAGGAACGCCTACGAGCAGTACTTC	CASSYRDRNAYEQYF